This T cell receptor beta chain appears in the sequencing data of a study of T cells expressing NK-cell markers. Across the whole study: It was from sorted CD3+CD56+NKG2C+, CD3+CD56+NKG2C- and CD3+CD56-NKG2C+ T cells that TCR beta repertoires came. Study-wide points: For four donors, these clonotypes were likewise the leading ones in the CD3+CD56-NKG2C+ fraction.

Scientists made TCR beta cDNA using 5'RACE template switching with UMIs. TCRdb re-called the 5' RACE reads, yielding one record per CDR3 amino acid sequence without DNA. With more than 400,000 distinct CDR3 sequences in the sample, the ten largest clones hold 6% to 8%. As concerns this clonotype: Its specificity is not known.

Germline CDR1 and CDR2: ENHRY and SYGVKD. The length of the CDR3 is 12 residues. J is TRBJ1-2 and V is TRBV10-3; TCRdb returns TRBD1, unconfirmable since there is no DNA. The sequence derives from a woman aged 18-70 years in good health. Sequenced input: blood T cells: a sorted CD56 or NKG2C T cell subset, CD4+ or CD8+ T cells, or bulk PBMC T cells (not recorded which). Here the CDR3 reads CAITQGIDGYTF.